Reported below is one T cell receptor (beta chain). The source of the sample is a study of blood T cell repertoires in COVID-19. Turning to the study itself: The analysed material was cDNA or gDNA that came from T cells, B-cell-depleted T cells, or PBMCs.

The method was immunoSEQ multiplex PCR; TCRdb's version includes in-frame clones alone and lacks a portion of them. This table has under 45,000 clones, more than 80% appearing once. The CDR3 covers 19 residues. Between the trimmed V and J ends, which lost 4 bases and 0 bases, there was a span of 22 bases. Germline lookup yields CDR1 MNHEY and CDR2 SMNVEV (reference sequence). The rearrangement joins TRBV27 to TRBJ2-1, with a weak D call TRBD2 (6 bases). Sequencing was performed on peripheral blood. The sequence derives from a man in his fifties or sixties with active or convalescent COVID-19. CDR3 region: CASSSPEGWGLNSYNEQFF. CDR3 in DNA: TGTGCCAGCAGTTCCCCCGAAGGGTGGGGACTGAACTCCTACAATGAGCAGTTCTTC.